This is a list of T cell receptor beta chains from one sample in a study of shared clonotypes between healthy human individuals. Using immunoSEQ multiplex PCR, the repertoire was profiled, and TCRdb retains in-frame clones only, with some absent. The sample lists hundreds of thousands of clones, 95% occurring once. Sequencing used naive CD8+ T cells sorted from blood. The receptors here all came from a woman in her twenties or thirties in good health. Each CDR3 is given with its conserved first and last residue. D genes are given only for firm matches. The size entry is marked missing in some rows and otherwise reads once, few, many or a size class.

-	TRBV7-9	-	TRBJ1-3	CASSLGGRSRNTIYF	TGTGCCAGCAGCTTAGGTGGCCGAAGCCGAAACACCATATATTTT
-	TRBV6-4	-	TRBJ1-1	CASSDSTGNTEAFF	TGTGCCAGCAGTGACTCGACCGGGAACACTGAAGCTTTCTTT
-	TRBV19	-	TRBJ1-1	CASSLFDTEAFF	TGTGCCAGTAGTCTCTTTGACACTGAAGCTTTCTTT
-	TRBV29-1	-	TRBJ2-1	CSVTLVYNEQFF	TGCAGCGTCACCTTGGTCTACAATGAGCAGTTCTTC
-	TRBV2	-	TRBJ2-7	CASIGQTYEQYF	TGTGCCAGCATCGGACAGACCTACGAGCAGTACTTC
-	TRBV7-9	TRBD2	TRBJ2-2	CALAEDTGELFF	TGTGCTCTAGCGGAGGACACCGGGGAGCTGTTTTTT
-	TRBV13	-	TRBJ2-6	CASSLEQYSGANVLTF	TGTGCCAGCAGCTTAGAACAGTACTCTGGGGCCAACGTCCTGACTTTC
once	TRBV5-6	TRBD2	TRBJ2-7	CASTMLGTDRLAADYEQYF	TGTGCCAGCACCATGCTTGGGACAGACCGACTAGCGGCGGACTACGAGCAGTACTTC
-	TRBV29-1	TRBD1	TRBJ1-2	CSVPGTGTIWDGYTF	TGCAGCGTCCCGGGGACAGGGACAATCTGGGATGGCTACACCTTC
-	TRBV7-9	TRBD2	TRBJ2-2	CASSPSGGRENTGELFF	TGTGCCAGCAGCCCCTCCGGTGGGAGGGAGAACACCGGGGAGCTGTTTTTT
-	TRBV2	-	TRBJ2-3	CASSGRDGTDTQYF	TGTGCCAGCAGTGGTAGGGACGGCACAGATACGCAGTATTTT
-	TRBV5-8	-	TRBJ2-1	CASRQGLSEGQFF	TGTGCCAGCAGGCAAGGACTAAGTGAGGGGCAGTTCTTC
once	TRBV18	TRBD1	TRBJ1-1	CASSPRKGQGKGNTEAFF	TGTGCCAGCTCACCAAGGAAGGGACAGGGAAAGGGGAACACTGAAGCTTTCTTT
-	TRBV11-2	TRBD1	TRBJ1-1	CASSLVRGPGTEAFF	TGTGCCAGCAGCTTGGTTAGGGGGCCTGGCACTGAAGCTTTCTTT
-	TRBV27	-	TRBJ2-1	CASSSFYHTVDRGRLAGDYNEQFF	TGTGCCAGCAGTTCTTTCTACCATACGGTCGACAGGGGAAGGCTAGCGGGCGATTACAATGAGCAGTTCTTC
-	TRBV6-5	-	TRBJ2-2	CASSYAGGPTGELFF	TGTGCCAGCAGTTATGCCGGAGGGCCAACCGGGGAGCTGTTTTTT
-	TRBV5-1	-	TRBJ1-1	CASSFGTREAFF	TGCGCCAGCAGCTTCGGTACTCGGGAGGCTTTCTTT
-	TRBV15	-	TRBJ2-2	CATSPEIPNTGELFF	TGTGCCACCAGCCCGGAGATACCGAACACCGGGGAGCTGTTTTTT
-	TRBV2	-	TRBJ1-2	CASSEALPGEDSNYGYTF	TGTGCCAGCAGTGAAGCGCTCCCAGGGGAAGATTCTAACTATGGCTACACCTTC
-	TRBV5-4	-	TRBJ2-2	CASSLWGDTGELFF	TGTGCCAGCAGCTTGTGGGGGGACACCGGGGAGCTGTTTTTT
-	TRBV7-6	-	TRBJ2-3	CASSLEGSDTQYF	TGTGCCAGCAGCTTAGAGGGGTCAGATACGCAGTATTTT
once	TRBV19	-	TRBJ2-7	CASSPTEPYEQYF	TGTGCCAGTAGTCCTACTGAACCTTACGAGCAGTACTTC
once	TRBV29-1	-	TRBJ2-7	CSVVETNSYEQYF	TGCAGCGTTGTGGAGACCAACTCCTACGAGCAGTACTTC
-	TRBV5-1	-	TRBJ2-7	CASSYPGNYEQYF	TGCGCCAGCAGCTACCCAGGCAACTACGAGCAGTACTTC
-	TRBV15	TRBD2	TRBJ2-1	CATSRDRGSGNEQFF	TGTGCCACCAGCAGAGATCGTGGTAGCGGGAATGAGCAGTTCTTC
-	TRBV11-2	-	TRBJ2-3	CASSLDPTDTQYF	TGTGCCAGCAGCTTAGACCCCACAGATACGCAGTATTTT
-	TRBV21-1	-	TRBJ1-5	CASSKVTGGYDQPQHF	TGTGCCAGCAGCAAAGTTACAGGGGGATACGATCAGCCCCAGCATTTT
-	TRBV7-2	-	TRBJ2-7	CASSLHSEGSYEQYF	TGTGCCAGCAGCCTACACTCGGAGGGCTCCTACGAGCAGTACTTC
-	TRBV27	-	TRBJ1-5	CASSLDGQPQHF	TGTGCCAGCAGTTTAGATGGACAGCCCCAGCATTTT